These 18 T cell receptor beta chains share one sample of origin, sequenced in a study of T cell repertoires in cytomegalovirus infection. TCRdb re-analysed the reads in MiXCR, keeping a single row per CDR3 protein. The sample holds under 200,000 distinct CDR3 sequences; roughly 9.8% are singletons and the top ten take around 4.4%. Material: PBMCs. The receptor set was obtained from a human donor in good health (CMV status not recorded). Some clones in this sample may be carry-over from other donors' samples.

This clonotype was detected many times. In DNA form, the CDR3 reads TGTGCCAGCAGTCTCGGGGGTAGCGGGGATACGCAGTATTTT. This translates into CASSLGGSGDTQYF. This chain joins TRBV12-3 or TRBV12-4 and TRBJ2-3; 7 positions agree with TRBD2. After removal of 5 bases from V and 6 bases from J, the junction contained 8 bases not matched to a gene. The CDR3 extends over 14 amino acids.

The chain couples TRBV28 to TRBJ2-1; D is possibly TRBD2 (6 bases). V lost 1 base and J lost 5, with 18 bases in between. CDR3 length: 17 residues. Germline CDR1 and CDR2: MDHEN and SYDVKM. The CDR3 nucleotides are TGTGCCAGCAGTTTATCTGGGACCCCCGGAGGGAACAATGAGCAGTTCTTC. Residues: CASSLSGTPGGNNEQFF.

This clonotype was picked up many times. The CDR3 sequence: CAIRGQGTAYNEQFF. The DNA of the CDR3 is TGTGCCATCAGGGGACAGGGGACGGCGTACAATGAGCAGTTCTTC. V usage is TRBV10-3 and J usage is TRBJ2-1, with 10 bases identical to TRBD1. The germline gives CDR1 ENHRY, CDR2 SYGVKD. Trimming cost V 6 bases and J 4 bases; bases outside gene matches: 6. This CDR3 contains 15 residues.

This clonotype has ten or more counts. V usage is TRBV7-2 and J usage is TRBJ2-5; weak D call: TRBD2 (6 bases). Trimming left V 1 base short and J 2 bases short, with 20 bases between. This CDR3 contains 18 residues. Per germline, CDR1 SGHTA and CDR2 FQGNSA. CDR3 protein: CASSLELRQRVGQETQYF. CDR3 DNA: TGTGCCAGCAGCTTAGAATTAAGACAGCGGGTGGGACAAGAGACCCAGTACTTC.

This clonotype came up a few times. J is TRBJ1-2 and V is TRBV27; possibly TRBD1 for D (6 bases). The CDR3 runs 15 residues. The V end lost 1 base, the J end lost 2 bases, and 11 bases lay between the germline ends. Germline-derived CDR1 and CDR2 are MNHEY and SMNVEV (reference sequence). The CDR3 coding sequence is TGTGCCAGCAGTTTATGGGGGCTATCCAACTATGGCTACACCTTC. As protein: CASSLWGLSNYGYTF.

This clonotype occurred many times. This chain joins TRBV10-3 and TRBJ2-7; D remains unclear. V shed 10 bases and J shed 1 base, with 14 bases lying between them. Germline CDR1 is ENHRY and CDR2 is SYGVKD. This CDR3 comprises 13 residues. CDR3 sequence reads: CATRPLDSYEQYF. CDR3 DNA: TGTGCCACCCGACCCTTAGATTCCTACGAGCAGTACTTC.

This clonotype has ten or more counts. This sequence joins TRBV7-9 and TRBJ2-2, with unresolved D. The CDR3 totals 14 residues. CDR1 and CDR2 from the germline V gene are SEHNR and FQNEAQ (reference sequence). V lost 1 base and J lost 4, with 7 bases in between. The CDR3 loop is CASSLVGSTGELFF. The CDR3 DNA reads TGTGCCAGCAGCTTAGTTGGCAGCACCGGGGAGCTGTTTTTT. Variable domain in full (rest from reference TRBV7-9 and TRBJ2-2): DTGVSQNPRHKITKRGQNVTFRCDPISEHNRLYWYRQTLGQGPEFLTYFQNEAQLEKSRLLSDRFSAERPKGSFSTLEIQRTEQGDSAMYLCASSLVGSTGELFFGEGSRLTVL.

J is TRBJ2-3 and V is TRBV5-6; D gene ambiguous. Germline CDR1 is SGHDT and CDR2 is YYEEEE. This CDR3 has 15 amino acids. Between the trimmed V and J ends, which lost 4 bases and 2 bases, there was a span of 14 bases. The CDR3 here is CASSPGPTDTDTQYF. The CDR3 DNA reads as TGTGCCAGCAGCCCAGGACCGACTGACACAGATACGCAGTATTTT.

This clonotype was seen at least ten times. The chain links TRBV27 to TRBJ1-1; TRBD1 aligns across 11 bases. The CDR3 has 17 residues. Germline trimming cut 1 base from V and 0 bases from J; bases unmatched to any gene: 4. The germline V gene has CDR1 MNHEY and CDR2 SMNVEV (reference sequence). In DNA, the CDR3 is TGTGCCAGCAGTTTATACGGGACAGGGGGTTTGAACACTGAAGCTTTCTTT. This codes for CASSLYGTGGLNTEAFF.

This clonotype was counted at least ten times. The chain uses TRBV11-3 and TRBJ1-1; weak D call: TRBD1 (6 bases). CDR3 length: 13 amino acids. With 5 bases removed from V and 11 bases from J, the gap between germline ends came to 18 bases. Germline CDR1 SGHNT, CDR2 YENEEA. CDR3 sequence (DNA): TGTGCCAGCAGCGCCCAAACAGGGTCCGGCGCTTTCTTT. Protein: CASSAQTGSGAFF.

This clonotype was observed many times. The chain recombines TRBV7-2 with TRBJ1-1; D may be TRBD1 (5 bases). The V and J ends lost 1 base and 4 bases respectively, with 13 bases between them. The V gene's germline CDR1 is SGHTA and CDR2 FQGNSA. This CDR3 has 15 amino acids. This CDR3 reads CASSLVGWGPTEAFF. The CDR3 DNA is TGTGCCAGCAGCTTAGTGGGTTGGGGCCCCACTGAAGCTTTCTTT.

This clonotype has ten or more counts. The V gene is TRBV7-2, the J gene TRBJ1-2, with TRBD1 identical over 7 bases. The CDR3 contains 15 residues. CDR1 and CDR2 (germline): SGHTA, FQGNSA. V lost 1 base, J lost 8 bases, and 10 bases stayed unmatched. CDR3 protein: CASSLGQGLGLGYTF. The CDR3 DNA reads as TGTGCCAGCAGCTTAGGACAGGGCCTGGGATTAGGCTACACCTTC.

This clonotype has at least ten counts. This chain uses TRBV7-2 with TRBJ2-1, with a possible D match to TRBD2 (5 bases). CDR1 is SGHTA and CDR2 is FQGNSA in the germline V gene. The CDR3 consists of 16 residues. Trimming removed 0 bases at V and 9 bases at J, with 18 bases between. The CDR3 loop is CASSLAGQLGASEQFF. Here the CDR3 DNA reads TGTGCCAGCAGCTTAGCAGGGCAACTGGGAGCGAGTGAGCAGTTCTTC.

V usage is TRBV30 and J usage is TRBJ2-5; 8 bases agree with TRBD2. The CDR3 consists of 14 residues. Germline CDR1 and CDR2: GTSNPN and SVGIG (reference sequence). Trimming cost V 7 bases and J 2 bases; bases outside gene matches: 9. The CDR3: CASTGGPIQETQYF. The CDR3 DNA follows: TGTGCCTCTACGGGGGGGCCCATTCAAGAGACCCAGTACTTC.

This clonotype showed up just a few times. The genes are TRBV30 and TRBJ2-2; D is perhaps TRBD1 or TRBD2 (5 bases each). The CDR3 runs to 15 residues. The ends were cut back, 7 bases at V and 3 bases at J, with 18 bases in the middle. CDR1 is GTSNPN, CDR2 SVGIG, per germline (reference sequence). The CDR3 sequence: CASAPQVGDTGELFF. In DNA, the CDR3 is TGTGCCTCAGCCCCACAGGTGGGGGACACCGGGGAGCTGTTTTTT.

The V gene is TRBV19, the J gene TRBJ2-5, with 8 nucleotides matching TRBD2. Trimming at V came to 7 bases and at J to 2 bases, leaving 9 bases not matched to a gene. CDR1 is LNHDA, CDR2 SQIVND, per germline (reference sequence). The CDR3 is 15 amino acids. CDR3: CASTQAGVPQETQYF. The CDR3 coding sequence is TGTGCCAGTACCCAAGCGGGAGTACCGCAAGAGACCCAGTACTTC.

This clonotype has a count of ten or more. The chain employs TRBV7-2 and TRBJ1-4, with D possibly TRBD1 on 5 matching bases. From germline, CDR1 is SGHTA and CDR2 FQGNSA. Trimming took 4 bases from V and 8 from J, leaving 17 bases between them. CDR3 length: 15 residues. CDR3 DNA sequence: TGTGCCAGCAGCTCAGACCGGGGCAAAGGCGAAAAACTGTTTTTT. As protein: CASSSDRGKGEKLFF.

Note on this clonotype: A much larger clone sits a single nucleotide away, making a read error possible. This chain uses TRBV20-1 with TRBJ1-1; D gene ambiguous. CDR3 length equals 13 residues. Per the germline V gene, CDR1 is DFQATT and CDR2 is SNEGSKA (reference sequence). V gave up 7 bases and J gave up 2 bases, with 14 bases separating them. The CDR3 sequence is CSGYWIINTEAFF. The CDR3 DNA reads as TGCAGTGGGTACTGGATTATAAACACTGAAGCTTTCTTT.